This T cell receptor (beta chain) was sequenced during a study of shared clonotypes between healthy human individuals. At the level of the study: The study used three CD4 naive, three CD4 memory, two CD8 naive and one CD8 memory plate per donor. Broader study findings: As a rule, naive subsets had a larger estimated richness than memory subsets.

In the case of this clone: Its antigen remains unknown.

Germline V gene lookup returns CDR1 LGHNA and CDR2 YNFKEQ. This CDR3 comprises 15 residues. Unmatched junction bases numbered 7, after V lost 5 bases and J lost 2 bases. The authors loaded around 200 ng DNA, some 32,000 T cell genomes, into sorted-subset replicate PCRs. Sequencing used immunoSEQ multiplex PCR; TCRdb keeps in-frame clones, though not all of them. The sample includes a few million clones, 93% of them seen just once. Sequenced input: naive CD4+ T cells from PBMCs. Stated subset: CD45RA+ positively selected. The clonotype originates from a man aged 18 to 30 in good health. Some clones in this sample may be carry-over from other donors' samples. The chain carries TRBV4-2 and TRBJ2-7; TRBD2 aligns across 9 bases. This CDR3 reads CASSLTSGGTYEQYF. CDR3 DNA sequence: TGTGCCAGCAGCTTGACTAGCGGAGGCACCTACGAGCAGTACTTC.